This TCR beta chain was captured by sequencing in a study of blood T cells in healthy people across ages (dated by TCRdb to the mid-2010s). Notes on the research overall: Template switching captured roughly one uniquely barcoded TCR beta cDNA molecule per two T cells in model experiments. To track age-related changes in TCR beta repertoire diversity, the study relied on deep sequencing normalized with unique cDNA molecular identifiers. Donors were grouped into four age groups: young (average roughly 15 years), middle-aged (39), aged (about 59) and long-lived (less than 85). Donors of different ages were randomly distributed across sequencing lanes to avoid experimental bias. Two additional independent replicas of 1 million unique cDNA reads from the same blood draw were analyzed for two donors (one aged 18 to 30 and one aged 80 or older).

The germline V gene (reference sequence) provides CDR1 SEHNR and CDR2 FQNEAQ. The CDR3, from cysteine to phenylalanine, totals 14 residues. Only CDR3 DNA remains: 42 bases, in frame from the first base. Beyond this particular receptor, the publication reports: Because the CMV infection status of the donors was unknown, age-related changes in expanded clonotypes may potentially have been confounded. Because profiling used bulk unsorted PBMCs, naive and antigen-experienced compartments could not be compared conclusively. Total diversity estimates from one million sequenced T cells were considered lower bounds and underestimates. Observed TCR beta diversity per million T cells fell roughly linearly with age, and a significant reduction was already apparent by age roughly 40. A strong correlation was found between observed TCR beta diversity and the percentage of naive T cells measured by flow cytometry. Compared with the aged group, the long-lived group had more naive CD4+ T cells, fewer expanded clones and increased TCR diversity, suggesting age selection.

The donors were some 39 Caucasian individuals from Russia, aged roughly 6 to 100 years, who were systemically healthy. Each donor gave ten milliliters of peripheral blood, drawn into EDTA-treated Vacutainer tubes. PBMCs were isolated by Ficoll-Paque density-gradient centrifugation, with at least 6.5 million obtained per sample. Trizol reagent was used to extract total RNA from the PBMCs, yielding at least 5 micrograms per sample. Naive CD45RAhigh/CD27high T cell percentages were measured by flow cytometry on a PBMC aliquot from every donor. Remarks on this clonotype: Its antigen is still unknown. Within one base of it there is no much larger clone, and no base qualities were kept.

The library was produced with 5' RACE. This sample was sequenced with an Illumina HiSeq 2500. A second about 7 to 11 cycle PCR used a sample-barcoded 5' primer and a J-beta primer mix. Each TCR beta cDNA molecule received a unique molecular identifier from a template-switch 5' adaptor carrying 12 random nucleotides. Each sample yielded at least 3 million CDR3-containing paired-end reads. First-strand cDNA was synthesized from all RNA with the Mint cDNA synthesis kit, primed by a TRBC-specific oligonucleotide. After uracil-DNA glycosylase treatment, a first 18-cycle PCR used universal primers M1SS and BC2_uni_R on all cDNA. The authors processed their data as follows. Normalization of each sample was performed by random selection of 1 million high-quality reads, each carrying a distinct molecular identifier. Instead of being binned into consensus sequences, reads with shared molecular identifiers were discarded. MiTCR, run with a Q25 quality threshold and the strictest error-elimination algorithm, handled CDR3 identification, clonotype clustering and error correction. A nonparametric unseen species model with Euler transformation was used to estimate a lower bound on total TCR beta diversity. TCRdb reprocessed the public reads (quality trimming at Q25 with fastp, clone calling with MiXCR) and kept in-frame beta chains. Rows are combined by CDR3 protein, so each entry shows the most common genes and DNA. TCRdb's processing, not the authors' own work, is the source of the V and J calls. The sample records 1.5 million to 2 million distinct CDR3 sequences, roughly 27% of which are singletons. The top ten hold 7.7% of the sample.

This TCR derives from a woman younger than 45 in good health. The rearrangement joined TRBV7-9 to TRBJ1-5; the D gene is possibly TRBD1 or TRBD2, with 5 bases matching each. The DNA end favors TRBJ2-3, so the J call may be wrong. Sequenced: blood. For the CDR3, the sequence is CASSRGRRNQPQYF. The nucleotide sequence reads as follows: TGTGCCAGCAGCCGGGGACGGAGAAATCAGCCCCAGTATTTT.